The subject of this entry is one T cell receptor beta chain. The target antigen is unknown. The junction departs from germline at one end; a sequencing error may be responsible. Other autoimmune diseases, uncontrolled infections, pregnancy or lactation led to the exclusion of patients. Amplification of the TCR beta CDR3 regions used RNA transcripts (as template). First-round RT-PCR employed HTBI primers, with a second-round multiplex PCR after it. TCRdb re-derived calls from the multiplex PCR reads in MiXCR, one entry per CDR3 protein. Here the sample spans about 1.2 million distinct CDR3 sequences, 35% to 45% being singletons. The data stem from a study of Graves' ophthalmopathy and Graves' hyperthyroidism. Findings of the study overall: Most clonotypes expanded in thyroid above 0.001 frequency were present in blood too. Cross-validated, the 13-signature model showed 87.88%/81.08% sensitivity/specificity, and 80%/75% in the test set.

The CDR3 is 15 residues long. Germline-derived CDR1 and CDR2 are WSHSY and SAAADI. The V gene is TRBV10-2, the J gene TRBJ2-7; 8 positions match TRBD1. Source material: peripheral blood or thyroid tissue (not recorded which). This clonotype was obtained from an adult man with Graves' hyperthyroidism. The CDR3 sequence is CASRTVRDRNYGQYF. The CDR3 DNA reads as TGCGCCAGCAGGACCGTTCGGGACAGGAACTACGGGCAGTACTTC.